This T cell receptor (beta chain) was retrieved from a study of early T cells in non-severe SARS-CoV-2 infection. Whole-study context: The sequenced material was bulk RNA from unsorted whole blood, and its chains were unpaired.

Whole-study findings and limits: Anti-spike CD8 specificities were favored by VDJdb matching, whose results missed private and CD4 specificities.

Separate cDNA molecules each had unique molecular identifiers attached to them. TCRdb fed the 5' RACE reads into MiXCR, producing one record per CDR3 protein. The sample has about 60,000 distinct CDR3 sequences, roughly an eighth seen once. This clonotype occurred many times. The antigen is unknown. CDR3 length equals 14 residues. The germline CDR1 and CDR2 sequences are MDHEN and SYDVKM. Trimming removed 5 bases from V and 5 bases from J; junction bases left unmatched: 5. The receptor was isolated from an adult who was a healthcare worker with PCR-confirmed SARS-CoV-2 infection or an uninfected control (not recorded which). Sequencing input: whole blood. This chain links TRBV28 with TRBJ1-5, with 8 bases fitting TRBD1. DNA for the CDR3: TGTGCCAGCAGTCGGGACAGGCCAGATCAGCCCCAGCATTTT. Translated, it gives CASSRDRPDQPQHF.